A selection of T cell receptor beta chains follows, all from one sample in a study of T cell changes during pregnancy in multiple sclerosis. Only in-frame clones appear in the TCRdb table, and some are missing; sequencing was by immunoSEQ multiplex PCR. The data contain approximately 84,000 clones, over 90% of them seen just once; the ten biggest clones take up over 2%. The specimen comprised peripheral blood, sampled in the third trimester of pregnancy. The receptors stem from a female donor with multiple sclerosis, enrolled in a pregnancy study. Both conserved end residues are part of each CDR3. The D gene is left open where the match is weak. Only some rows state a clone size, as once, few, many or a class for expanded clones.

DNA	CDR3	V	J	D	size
TGTGCTAGTGGTTGGGGGGGGCGGGATGAGCAGTTCTTC	CASGWGGRDEQFF	TRBV12-5	TRBJ2-1	-	once
TGTGCCAGCATTATGGACAGGGGACTAGCGGGGGGAAACACCGGGGAGCTGTTTTTT	CASIMDRGLAGGNTGELFF	TRBV2	TRBJ2-2	TRBD2	once
TGTGCCAGCAGTGCCAGGGGATCTGGAGAGCAGTTCTTC	CASSARGSGEQFF	TRBV6-1	TRBJ2-1	-	-
TGTGCCAGCAGCCGAGGCGTAAACAATCAGCCCCAGCATTTT	CASSRGVNNQPQHF	TRBV5-4	TRBJ1-5	-	-
TGTGCCAGCAGTCCAACACCCCAAGAGACCCAGTACTTC	CASSPTPQETQYF	TRBV7-8	TRBJ2-5	-	-
TGTGCCAGCAGCCAGGAAGCGGGACCATGGGGTGAGCAGTTCTTC	CASSQEAGPWGEQFF	TRBV14	TRBJ2-1	TRBD2	-
TGTGCCAGTAGCGAGGGGAGGCAAGAGACCCAGTACTTC	CASSEGRQETQYF	TRBV19	TRBJ2-5	-	-
TGCGCCAGCAGCTTGGACCGGACAGGGGAAGATGGTGAGCAGTTCTTC	CASSLDRTGEDGEQFF	TRBV5-1	TRBJ2-1	TRBD1	-
TGTGCCAGCAGTTACGGGACAGTCAACACTGAAGCTTTCTTT	CASSYGTVNTEAFF	TRBV6-5	TRBJ1-1	TRBD1	-
TGTGCCAGCATTCCCAGGACAGGGACTTTTATAAATGGTGGCTACACCTTC	CASIPRTGTFINGGYTF	TRBV14	TRBJ1-2	TRBD1	-
TGTGCCAGTAGCACAACCGGTAGCGGAGCTTTCTTT	CASSTTGSGAFF	TRBV19	TRBJ1-1	-	once
TGTGCCAGCACCTCCGGGGGGGGAATGAACACTGAAGCTTTCTTT	CASTSGGGMNTEAFF	TRBV5-7	TRBJ1-1	-	-
TGTGCCAGCAGCTACCAAGACAGGAGGAACACTGAAGCTTTCTTT	CASSYQDRRNTEAFF	TRBV5-6	TRBJ1-1	-	-
TGTGCCAGCAGCTCGACGACTAGAAAGGGAGATACGCAGTATTTT	CASSSTTRKGDTQYF	TRBV9	TRBJ2-3	-	-
TGTGCCAGTCAGGGTTATAACTATGGCTACACCTTC	CASQGYNYGYTF	TRBV6-1	TRBJ1-2	-	-
TGTGCCAGCAGCGCCGGAGGTCTCTCGTCGGAAAAACTGTTTTTT	CASSAGGLSSEKLFF	TRBV5-8	TRBJ1-4	-	-
TGTGCCAGCAGTTTAAGGGGACAGGGGTTTGAGTACTTC	CASSLRGQGFEYF	TRBV27	TRBJ2-7	TRBD1	-
TGCGCCAGCAGCCAGAAACTCGATTACGAGCAGTACTTC	CASSQKLDYEQYF	TRBV4-1	TRBJ2-7	-	-
TGTGCCAGTACAAATTCGGCTAGCGGGGGGGCCTTCTACGAGCAGTACTTC	CASTNSASGGAFYEQYF	TRBV19	TRBJ2-7	TRBD2	-
TGTGCCAGCAGTTATAGCGGGGGGGCCGATTGGACCGGGGAGCTGTTTTTT	CASSYSGGADWTGELFF	TRBV7-9	TRBJ2-2	TRBD2	-
TGTGCCAGTAGCATAACCGGGACTAGCGGGGGATGGGATGAGCAGTTCTTC	CASSITGTSGGWDEQFF	TRBV19	TRBJ2-1	TRBD2	-
TGTGCCAGCAGCGGGAACCCTAGCGGGGTTAGCACAGATACGCAGTATTTT	CASSGNPSGVSTDTQYF	TRBV9	TRBJ2-3	TRBD2	-
TGTGCCAGCAGCTTCCGCACAGCCTATAATTCACCCCTCCACTTT	CASSFRTAYNSPLHF	TRBV5-6	TRBJ1-6	-	few
TGTGCCAGCAGCTTAAAAGGGGGGGACCTCTCTGGAAACACCATATATTTT	CASSLKGGDLSGNTIYF	TRBV7-3	TRBJ1-3	-	-
TGCGCCAGCAGCCACCCCCCGGGGGGACCGAGGAACCCACCCCTCCACTTT	CASSHPPGGPRNPPLHF	TRBV4-1	TRBJ1-6	-	-
TGTGCCAGCAGTACATACGTAGGCGGAGAGCAGTACTTC	CASSTYVGGEQYF	TRBV6-1	TRBJ2-7	-	once
TGTGCCAGCAGCGCCACTCGGACACAATCTACACCCCTCCACTTT	CASSATRTQSTPLHF	TRBV13	TRBJ1-6	-	-
TGTGCCAGCAGGGCACAGCCTAGCACAGATACGCAGTATTTT	CASRAQPSTDTQYF	TRBV2	TRBJ2-3	-	-
TGTGCCAGCATTCGACAGGGGAATAATTCACCCCTCCACTTT	CASIRQGNNSPLHF	TRBV6-6	TRBJ1-6	TRBD1	-
TGTGCCAGCAGTCCGGACAGGATGACCTCTGGAAACACCATATATTTT	CASSPDRMTSGNTIYF	TRBV27	TRBJ1-3	TRBD1	-
TGTGCCAGCAGCCCAGAAGGGGGTCCCCAAGAGACCCAGTACTTC	CASSPEGGPQETQYF	TRBV7-8	TRBJ2-5	-	-